These T cell receptor beta chains were read from a single sample in a study of T cell responses to AZD1222 COVID-19 vaccine. Data came from immunoSEQ multiplex PCR; TCRdb stores just in-frame clones and leaves some out. The table lists tens of thousands of clones, approximately 80% of them singletons. Sequences were derived from peripheral blood, sampled on day 0 of AZD1222 vaccination. The receptors were gathered from an adult in good health. Each CDR3 is given with its conserved first and last residue. A D gene is named only where the DNA matches it firmly. A clone size is listed for some rows: how often the clone was seen (once, few, many), or a class if it is expanded.

D	size	V	J	length	DNA	CDR3
TRBD2	.	TRBV19	TRBJ2-1	14	TGTGCCAGTAGCGGGAGGGGCACCTACAATGAGCAGTTCTTC	CASSGRGTYNEQFF
.	.	TRBV5-4	TRBJ2-7	16	TGTGCCAGCAGCCCCGGAGGGCTAGCGACCTCCTACGAGCAGTACTTC	CASSPGGLATSYEQYF
TRBD2	.	TRBV5-4	TRBJ2-3	18	TGTGCCAGCAGCTTGCGTGGACTAGCGGGGGGGCATCCAGATACGCAGTATTTT	CASSLRGLAGGHPDTQYF
TRBD1	.	TRBV7-2	TRBJ1-2	15	TGTGCCAGCAGCTTGGGGGACAGGGTGGTAGGTGGCTACACCTTC	CASSLGDRVVGGYTF
.	.	TRBV19	TRBJ1-2	11	TGTGCCAGTATCGGAGGAGGCGGCTACACCTTC	CASIGGGGYTF
TRBD1	few	TRBV2	TRBJ2-1	15	TGTGCCAGCAGTCAGAACAGGGGGAGCTACAATGAGCAGTTCTTC	CASSQNRGSYNEQFF
.	once	TRBV29-1	TRBJ2-1	13	TGCAGCGTTGATTACTCACCGAGGGATGAGCAGTTCTTC	CSVDYSPRDEQFF
.	few	TRBV10-1	TRBJ2-1	15	TGCGCCAGCAGTGAGCGCAGGTTGGTCCAAAATGAGCAGTTCTTC	CASSERRLVQNEQFF
.	.	TRBV18	TRBJ1-2	14	TGTGCCAGCTCACCAGGGGTAAATATGAAGGACTACACCTTC	CASSPGVNMKDYTF
.	few	TRBV10-2	TRBJ2-7	14	TGCGCCAGCAGTCCTTTGGACGGCCCCTACGAGCAGTACTTC	CASSPLDGPYEQYF
TRBD2	.	TRBV3-1/TRBV3-2	TRBJ2-4	15	TGTGCCAGCAGCACGACTAGCGGGGCGGGAAACATTCAGTACTTC	CASSTTSGAGNIQYF
.	.	TRBV5-1	TRBJ2-2	15	TGCGCCAGCAGTCCCAATGCAGGGATGGTCGGGGAGCTGTTTTTT	CASSPNAGMVGELFF
.	.	TRBV12-3/TRBV12-4	TRBJ1-2	13	TGTGCCAGCAGCCCGGACATAACCTATGGCTACACCTTC	CASSPDITYGYTF
.	.	TRBV3-1/TRBV3-2	TRBJ2-3	13	TGTGCCAGCAGGTCCGGGAGCACAGATACGCAGTATTTT	CASRSGSTDTQYF
.	few	TRBV4-2	TRBJ1-2	13	TGTGCCAGCAGCCAAGGGACCCTCTATGGCTACACCTTC	CASSQGTLYGYTF
.	.	TRBV2	TRBJ1-5	11	TGTGCCAGCGGATCGGATCAGCCCCAGCATTTT	CASGSDQPQHF
.	.	TRBV2	TRBJ1-5	14	TGTGCCAGCAGCCTTTATGGGGTCGATCAGCCCCAGCATTTT	CASSLYGVDQPQHF
.	.	TRBV2	TRBJ1-1	14	TGTGCCAGCAGTGTGGGGCAGTCCTACACTGAAGCTTTCTTT	CASSVGQSYTEAFF
.	.	TRBV5-1	TRBJ1-4	16	TGCGCCAGCAGCCCTAAGAAACCGGGTCGAGGGGAAAAACTGTTTTTT	CASSPKKPGRGEKLFF
TRBD1	.	TRBV10-3	TRBJ1-5	16	TGTGCCATCAGTGACCCAGACAGGGCGGGCAATCAGCCCCAGCATTTT	CAISDPDRAGNQPQHF
.	.	TRBV14	TRBJ2-5	15	TGTGCCAGCAGCCAATTATGGGACTTTCGGGAACCGGCGTACTTC	CASSQLWDFREPAYF
.	.	TRBV20-1	TRBJ1-2	11	TGCAGTGGGGGGTTCAACTATGGCTACACCTTC	CSGGFNYGYTF
.	few	TRBV30	TRBJ1-6	13	TGTGCCTGGAGTCTCTCGAGGGGCTCACCCCTCCACTTT	CAWSLSRGSPLHF
.	.	TRBV18	TRBJ1-6	14	TGTGCCAGCTCCTCCGGGTCGATTAATTCACCCCTCCACTTT	CASSSGSINSPLHF
.	.	TRBV6-5	TRBJ1-2	11	TGTGCCAGCAGCGACAACTATGGCTACACCTTC	CASSDNYGYTF
TRBD1	.	TRBV30	TRBJ1-1	16	TGTGCCTGGAGTAGACTCCCGGGACAGGGGAACCATGAAGCTTTCTTT	CAWSRLPGQGNHEAFF
.	.	TRBV2	TRBJ2-3	15	TGTGCCAGCAGTGGGGGAGCTTCGGTGTGGGATACGCAGTATTTT	CASSGGASVWDTQYF
.	.	TRBV19	TRBJ2-4	16	TGTGCCAGTAGGCCCTCCGGGGGCGGTATTAAAAACATTCAGTACTTC	CASRPSGGGIKNIQYF
.	.	TRBV7-6	TRBJ1-1	14	TGTGCCAGCAGCGCGGGACTGGGGAACACTGAAGCTTTCTTT	CASSAGLGNTEAFF
.	.	TRBV4-1	TRBJ2-1	16	TGCGCCAGCAGCCAAGATAATAGTGGGACCTACAATGAGCAGTTCTTC	CASSQDNSGTYNEQFF
.	.	TRBV6-6	TRBJ1-5	14	TGTGCCAGCAGCATGGGTTCGGGCAATCAGCCCCAGCATTTT	CASSMGSGNQPQHF
.	.	TRBV6-2/TRBV6-3	TRBJ1-1	14	TGTGCCAGCAGTTACTCGACAGTTAACCCTGAAGCTTTCTTT	CASSYSTVNPEAFF
.	.	TRBV9	TRBJ1-1	14	TGTGCCAGCAGCCTCGGAGACGGGAACACTGAAGCTTTCTTT	CASSLGDGNTEAFF
.	.	TRBV18	TRBJ2-1	14	TGTGCCAGCTCATCGGAAATAGTTGGGGATGAGCAGTTCTTC	CASSSEIVGDEQFF
TRBD1	.	TRBV27	TRBJ2-7	13	TGTGCCAGCAGGAGGACAGGGACCTACGAGCAGTACTTC	CASRRTGTYEQYF
TRBD2	few	TRBV10-3	TRBJ2-7	17	TGTGCCATCAGTGGGGCCGCGACTAGCGGGAGGGTAGGCGAGCAGTACTTC	CAISGAATSGRVGEQYF
.	.	TRBV7-8	TRBJ2-1	11	TGTGCCAGCAGCCGCTTGGGAGAGCAGTTCTTC	CASSRLGEQFF
.	once	TRBV5-1	TRBJ1-6	16	TGCGCCAGCAGCCCGGAGGATAGCTCCTATAATTCACCCCTCCACTTT	CASSPEDSSYNSPLHF
.	.	TRBV12-3/TRBV12-4	TRBJ1-3	12	TGTGCCAGCACCGCGACAGGAGACACCATATATTTT	CASTATGDTIYF
TRBD2	.	TRBV28	TRBJ2-3	17	TGTGCCAGCAGCACAAGCGGGACTCCCGCTAGCACAGATACGCAGTATTTT	CASSTSGTPASTDTQYF
TRBD1	few	TRBV5-1	TRBJ1-5	15	TGCGCCAGCAGCTTGGGGACAGGTAGCAATCAGCCCCAGCATTTT	CASSLGTGSNQPQHF
TRBD2	.	TRBV15	TRBJ2-7	15	TGTGCCACCAGCAGAGTAGCGGGGGGATCGTACGAGCAGTACTTC	CATSRVAGGSYEQYF
.	few	TRBV11-1	TRBJ1-3	13	TGTGCCAGCAGCTTACAAACTGGAAACACCATATATTTT	CASSLQTGNTIYF
.	.	TRBV27	TRBJ1-5	15	TGTGCCAGCAGTTTAAAGGGGGACCGCAATCAGCCCCAGCATTTT	CASSLKGDRNQPQHF
TRBD1	.	TRBV10-3	TRBJ2-5	17	TGTGCCATCAGTGAATTCGGGACAGGGGCCATCCAAGAGACCCAGTACTTC	CAISEFGTGAIQETQYF
TRBD1	.	TRBV3-1/TRBV3-2	TRBJ2-1	15	TGTGCCAGCAGCCAGGGACAGGGCTCCTACAATGAGCAGTTCTTC	CASSQGQGSYNEQFF